A selection of T cell receptor beta chains follows, all from one sample in a study of T cell responses to AZD1222 COVID-19 vaccine. TCRdb keeps only in-frame clones here, not all; method: immunoSEQ multiplex PCR. The top ten clones hold 6.5% to 7% of a sample with about 160,000 clones, approximately 92% of them seen once. Material: peripheral blood, obtained on day 0 of AZD1222 vaccination. These receptors originate from an adult in good health. Each CDR3 is given with its conserved first and last residue. A D gene is named only where the DNA matches it firmly. Clone size appears in some rows only: once, few, many, or a class for an expanded clone.

v_call: TRBV19; j_call: TRBJ1-5; clone_size: -; d_call: TRBD1; cdr3_aa: CASSDRVNQPQHF; cdr3_nt: TGTGCCAGTAGCGACAGGGTCAATCAGCCCCAGCATTTT
v_call: TRBV6-2/TRBV6-3; j_call: TRBJ1-3; clone_size: many; d_call: -; cdr3_aa: CASSYSARSYTIYF; cdr3_nt: TGTGCCAGCAGTTACTCCGCAAGGTCGTACACCATATATTTT
v_call: TRBV4-3; j_call: TRBJ1-5; clone_size: once; d_call: -; cdr3_aa: CASSQDTGRNQPQHF; cdr3_nt: TGCGCCAGCAGCCAAGATACAGGCCGCAATCAGCCCCAGCATTTT
v_call: TRBV2; j_call: TRBJ2-1; clone_size: -; d_call: TRBD2; cdr3_aa: CASSGASYNEQFF; cdr3_nt: TGTGCCAGTAGCGGGGCTTCCTACAATGAGCAGTTCTTC
v_call: TRBV28; j_call: TRBJ1-6; clone_size: -; d_call: TRBD1; cdr3_aa: CASGALDRDSSPLHF; cdr3_nt: TGTGCCAGCGGCGCCCTGGACAGGGATTCTTCACCCCTCCACTTT
v_call: TRBV2; j_call: TRBJ2-5; clone_size: -; d_call: TRBD2; cdr3_aa: CASSELSLAGEHQETQYF; cdr3_nt: TGTGCCAGCAGTGAACTGTCACTAGCGGGGGAGCACCAAGAGACCCAGTACTTC
v_call: TRBV5-4; j_call: TRBJ2-1; clone_size: -; d_call: TRBD2; cdr3_aa: CASSSPIGLAGGYEQFF; cdr3_nt: TGTGCCAGCAGCTCCCCCATAGGTCTAGCGGGGGGCTATGAGCAGTTCTTC
v_call: TRBV5-1; j_call: TRBJ1-2; clone_size: -; d_call: -; cdr3_aa: CASSWITGQTNYGYTF; cdr3_nt: TGCGCCAGCAGCTGGATCACCGGACAGACTAACTATGGCTACACCTTC
v_call: TRBV5-6; j_call: TRBJ1-3; clone_size: -; d_call: TRBD1; cdr3_aa: CASSFGTGSAGNTIYF; cdr3_nt: TGTGCCAGCAGCTTCGGGACAGGGAGTGCTGGAAACACCATATATTTT
v_call: TRBV4-3; j_call: TRBJ1-2; clone_size: -; d_call: -; cdr3_aa: CASSQSLPGPYGYTF; cdr3_nt: TGCGCCAGCAGCCAGTCGCTCCCAGGACCATATGGCTACACCTTC